One and the same sample provided the 32 T cell receptor beta chains below, sequenced in a study of a mutant IDH1 vaccine in newly diagnosed glioma. Described time point: week 47, end of study. Each vaccine dose was 300 ug of mutant IDH1 20-mer peptide, with topical imiquimod. No antigens are known for them. Produced via immunoSEQ multiplex PCR; TCRdb's table is partial and in-frame only. The data hold approximately 100,000 clones, with approximately 89% observed a single time. The material was PBMCs, obtained from a glioma patient whose treatment included an IDH1 peptide vaccine. The receptors were sampled from a woman between 45 and 60 years old with glioma.

This chain links TRBV2 with TRBJ1-3; possibly TRBD1 for D (6 bases). The CDR3 covers 16 residues. Trimming took 5 bases from V and 4 from J, leaving 18 bases between them. Germline-derived CDR1 and CDR2 are SNHLY and FYNNEI. The CDR3 DNA sequence: TGTGCCAGCAGTCCCAGGAGGGGGGGGAACGGAAACACCATATATTTT. This encodes CASSPRRGGNGNTIYF.

The gene calls are TRBV9 and TRBJ2-3, with a weak D call TRBD1 (6 bases). Trimming left V 7 bases short and J 1 base short, with 13 bases between. CDR3 length: 14 amino acids. CDR1 is SGDLS and CDR2 is YYNGEE in the germline V gene. For the CDR3, the DNA is TGTGCCAGCGACCCGGGACAAGGCACAGATACGCAGTATTTT. Protein sequence: CASDPGQGTDTQYF.

The chain couples TRBV15 to TRBJ2-5, with D hard to call. Trimming removed 0 bases at V and 1 base at J, with 6 bases between. Germline V CDR1 and CDR2: LNHNV, YYDKDF (reference sequence). This CDR3 spans 14 amino acids. CDR3 nucleotide sequence: TGTGCCACCAGCAGAGAGGGCAGCCAAGAGACCCAGTACTTC. Protein product: CATSREGSQETQYF.

J is TRBJ1-1 and V is TRBV25-1; D perhaps matches TRBD1 (6 bases). Germline V lookup: CDR1 MGHDK, CDR2 SYGVNS. The V and J ends lost 6 bases and 5 bases respectively, with 13 bases between them. The CDR3 covers 13 residues. CDR3 nucleotide sequence: TGTGCCAGCAGAATTACAGGGTTGACTGAAGCTTTCTTT. The encoded protein is CASRITGLTEAFF.

This chain uses TRBV2 with TRBJ2-3, with 8 bases that match TRBD1. This CDR3 is 14 amino acids long. Germline CDR1 SNHLY, CDR2 FYNNEI. With 5 bases clipped from V and 7 bases from J, the junction kept 8 bases outside the gene matches. The CDR3 nucleotides are TGTGCCAGCAGTCCGACAGGGGTTATGAATACGCAGTATTTT. The encoded protein is CASSPTGVMNTQYF.

The chain is built from TRBV7-2 and TRBJ1-1; D remains unclear. V was pared by 1 base and J by 1 base, with 10 bases between. Germline CDR1 SGHTA, CDR2 FQGNSA. This CDR3 spans 15 amino acids. CDR3 in amino acids: CASSLVWGGNTEAFF. For the CDR3, the DNA is TGTGCCAGCAGCTTAGTGTGGGGAGGGAACACTGAAGCTTTCTTT.

J is TRBJ2-5 and V is TRBV6-5; no definite D call. The CDR3 covers 12 residues. Germline V lookup: CDR1 MNHEY, CDR2 SVGAGI. The V end lost 6 bases, the J end lost 0 bases, and 5 bases lay between the germline ends. For the CDR3, the DNA is TGTGCCAGCAGAAGCAACCAAGAGACCCAGTACTTC. This codes for CASRSNQETQYF.

The chain recombines TRBV29-1 with TRBJ2-1; D unclear. This CDR3 is 11 amino acids long. V lost 3 bases, J lost 7 bases, and 7 bases lay in between. CDR1 and CDR2 from the germline V gene are SQVTM and ANQGSEA. The CDR3 region is CSVDGRNEQFF. In nucleotides, the CDR3 is TGCAGCGTTGACGGAAGGAATGAGCAGTTCTTC.

CDR3 in DNA: TGTGCCTGGAGGGGGATCGGGGAAGTCACTGGAAACACCATATATTTT. Its translation is CAWRGIGEVTGNTIYF. The chain uses TRBV30 and TRBJ1-3; no clear D gene. The CDR3 is 16 residues long. V was clipped by 3 bases and J by 2 bases, with 17 bases between them. Germline V CDR1 and CDR2: GTSNPN, SVGIG (reference sequence).

The gene calls are TRBV5-1 and TRBJ2-1; the match to TRBD1 covers 9 bases. This CDR3 region has 15 residues. Losses at the gene ends were 2 bases for V and 4 bases for J; bases not matched to a gene: 4. CDR1 is SGHRS, CDR2 YFSETQ, per germline. CDR3: CASSFAQGAYNEQFF. The CDR3 DNA follows: TGCGCCAGCAGCTTCGCACAGGGGGCTTACAATGAGCAGTTCTTC.

V and J are TRBV19 and TRBJ1-5, with 9 bases identical to TRBD1. The CDR3 runs 14 residues. V trimming: 4 bases; J trimming: 5 bases; junction bases outside the gene matches: 3. Germline values: CDR1 LNHDA, CDR2 SQIVND (reference sequence). As DNA, the CDR3 is TGTGCCAGTAGTACACAGGGGGCCCATCAGCCCCAGCATTTT. Protein sequence: CASSTQGAHQPQHF.

The chain carries TRBV7-6 and TRBJ2-2; 7 bases align to TRBD1. The junction had 3 bases not matched to a gene; V was cut back by 2 bases and J by 6 bases. CDR3 length: 14 residues. Germline V gene lookup returns CDR1 SGHVS and CDR2 FNYEAQ. This chain's CDR3 is CASSLTGVAGELFF. The CDR3, as DNA: TGTGCCAGCAGCTTAACAGGGGTTGCCGGGGAGCTGTTTTTT.

The CDR3, as DNA: TGCAGCGTCCACGGGAGGGGGGGCGAGCAGTACTTC. Its protein is CSVHGRGGEQYF. The V gene is TRBV29-1, the J gene TRBJ2-7; TRBD2 aligns across 8 bases. This CDR3 spans 12 amino acids. After removal of 6 bases from V and 6 bases from J, the junction contained 7 bases not matched to a gene. Germline V gene sequence: CDR1 SQVTM, CDR2 ANQGSEA.

This clone was counted a single time. The CDR3 is CASSVFSLANTNTGELFF. As DNA, the CDR3 is TGTGCCAGCAGTGTATTCTCGCTAGCGAATACGAACACCGGGGAGCTGTTTTTT. V gene TRBV6-1 combines with J gene TRBJ2-2; tentatively, D is TRBD2 (6 bases). V lost 4 bases, J lost 0 bases, and 18 bases lay in between. The CDR3 loop spans 18 amino acids. The germline V gene encodes CDR1 MNHNS and CDR2 SASEGT.

In its sample, this clone was seen once. The chain couples TRBV7-2 to TRBJ2-3; D may match TRBD1 or TRBD2 (5 bases each). Germline loops: CDR1 SGHTA, CDR2 FQGNSA. The CDR3 consists of 15 residues. The V end was cut by 4 bases, the J end by 2 bases, with 13 bases between. The CDR3 DNA follows: TGTGCCAGCAGCTGGCCGGGACCCTACACAGATACGCAGTATTTT. Residues: CASSWPGPYTDTQYF.

The V and J genes are TRBV6-5 and TRBJ2-5; 9 bases match TRBD1. Trimming cost V 6 bases and J 7 bases; bases outside gene matches: 9. Germline V gives CDR1 MNHEY, CDR2 SVGAGI. The CDR3 consists of 14 residues. The CDR3: CASRLPGQGGTQYF. The DNA of the CDR3 is TGTGCCAGCAGATTACCGGGACAGGGAGGGACCCAGTACTTC.

About this clone: An end of the junction differs from the germline gene, which may be a read error. The chain is built from TRBV15 and TRBJ2-5; D tentatively fits TRBD1 or TRBD2 (5 bases each). The CDR3 consists of 15 residues. CDR1 and CDR2 from the germline V gene are LNHNV and YYDKDF (reference sequence). In nucleotides, the CDR3 is TGTGCCACCAGGAGAGAGACGGGGCACGGGGAGACCCAGTACTTC. Amino acids: CATRRETGHGETQYF.

On this clone: The junction differs from germline at one of its ends, possibly a read error. The rearrangement uses TRBV7-9 and TRBJ1-1; D ambiguous. Germline values: CDR1 SEHNR, CDR2 FQNEAQ (reference sequence). This CDR3 contains 14 residues. CDR3: CASSLGRINIEAFF. DNA of the CDR3: TGTGCCAGCAGCTTGGGGAGGATTAACATTGAAGCTTTCTTT.

The chain uses TRBV6-5 and TRBJ1-5; the D is unclear. The germline V and J ends were trimmed by 2 bases and 3 bases, with 8 bases remaining between them. CDR1 is MNHEY, CDR2 SVGAGI, per germline. The CDR3 contains 14 residues. DNA for the CDR3: TGTGCCAGCAGTTACAGGGAAACCAATCAGCCCCAGCATTTT. Its protein product is CASSYRETNQPQHF.

V usage is TRBV5-4 and J usage is TRBJ2-5, with D perhaps matching TRBD1 or TRBD2 (6 bases each). Germline V CDR1 and CDR2: SGHNT, YYREEE (reference sequence). Trimming shortened V by 4 bases and J by 5 bases, and 15 bases separated the two germline ends. The CDR3 has 14 residues. CDR3 residues: CASSREGGIETQYF. The CDR3 region has the DNA TGTGCCAGCAGCCGAGAAGGGGGGATCGAGACCCAGTACTTC.

The chain combines TRBV9 with TRBJ1-3; 9 nucleotides agree with TRBD1. The germline gives CDR1 SGDLS, CDR2 YYNGEE. The CDR3 sequence is 15 residues long. V dropped 0 bases and J dropped 3; count of bases not matched to a gene: 1. CDR3 in amino acids: CASSVGDRDGNTIYF. The CDR3 DNA is TGTGCCAGCAGCGTAGGGGACAGGGATGGAAACACCATATATTTT.

In this sample, this clone turned up once. The rearrangement links TRBV2 to TRBJ1-2; D is unresolved. The CDR3 extends over 14 amino acids. V lost 1 base to trimming and J lost 1 base, with 7 bases between them. Germline V gene sequence: CDR1 SNHLY, CDR2 FYNNEI. The chain's CDR3 is CASSEDRINYGYTF. CDR3 sequence (DNA): TGTGCCAGCAGTGAAGACCGAATTAACTATGGCTACACCTTC.

Written as DNA, the CDR3 is TGCGCCAGCAGCTTGGGGAAATACGGACACACAACAGATACGCAGTATTTT. Translation gives CASSLGKYGHTTDTQYF. The J gene is TRBJ2-3, the V gene TRBV5-1; weak D call: TRBD1 (5 bases). The CDR3 sequence is 17 residues long. The germline V and J ends were trimmed by 0 bases and 3 bases, with 17 bases remaining between them. From germline, CDR1 is SGHRS and CDR2 YFSETQ. Based on the CDR3 plus reference TRBV5-1 and TRBJ2-3, the full variable domain is KAGVTQTPRYLIKTRGQQVTLSCSPISGHRSVSWYQQTPGQGLQFLFEYFSETQRNKGNFPGRFSGRQFSNSRSEMNVSTLELGDSALYLCASSLGKYGHTTDTQYFGPGTRLTVL.

The rearrangement joins TRBV5-1 to TRBJ1-2; 10 positions match TRBD1. Germline CDR1 and CDR2: SGHRS and YFSETQ. J gave up 8 bases and V 4 bases, and 5 bases lay outside the gene matches. The CDR3 loop spans 13 amino acids. The chain's CDR3 is CASSQGQGQGYTF. The CDR3 nucleotides are TGCGCCAGCAGCCAGGGACAGGGGCAGGGCTACACCTTC.

About this clone itself: The sample has other DNA sequences that encode this CDR3 too. The gene calls are TRBV9 and TRBJ2-1, with 8 bases lining up with TRBD2. Germline loops: CDR1 SGDLS, CDR2 YYNGEE. V lost 1 base to trimming and J lost 0 bases; unmatched junction nucleotides: 0. CDR3 length: 15 residues. CDR3 sequence (DNA): TGTGCCAGCAGCGTAAGCGGGAGCTCCTACAATGAGCAGTTCTTC. Translation gives CASSVSGSSYNEQFF.

J is TRBJ2-2 and V is TRBV7-9; possibly TRBD1 or TRBD2 for D (5 bases each). Germline lookup yields CDR1 SEHNR and CDR2 FQNEAQ (reference sequence). CDR3 length: 15 amino acids. V was trimmed by 1 base and J by 4 bases, leaving 10 bases between them. CDR3 DNA sequence: TGTGCCAGCAGCTTAGGTTCAGGGAGCACCGGGGAGCTGTTTTTT. This sequence encodes CASSLGSGSTGELFF.

V and J are TRBV28 and TRBJ1-3; 7 nucleotides match TRBD1. Looked up from germline, CDR1 is MDHEN and CDR2 is SYDVKM. There are 15 residues in the CDR3. The junction had 5 bases not matched to a gene; V was cut back by 6 bases and J by 0 bases. The CDR3 protein is CASRTGADSGNTIYF. DNA of the CDR3: TGTGCCAGCAGAACAGGGGCCGACTCTGGAAACACCATATATTTT.

The chain links TRBV5-1 to TRBJ1-4; 7 bases match TRBD1. Germline values: CDR1 SGHRS, CDR2 YFSETQ. V trimming: 3 bases; J trimming: 8 bases; junction bases outside the gene matches: 7. The CDR3 covers 14 residues. The CDR3 sequence: CASSYGQVGEKLFF. The CDR3 nucleotides are TGCGCCAGCAGCTATGGACAGGTTGGCGAAAAACTGTTTTTT.

The chain uses TRBV7-8 and TRBJ1-2; D is undetermined. This CDR3 is built from 17 residues. V was shortened by 4 bases and J by 3 bases, with 21 bases between the two germline ends. CDR1 is SGHVS, CDR2 FQNEAQ, per germline. For the CDR3, the DNA is TGTGCCAGCAGCTCATACCGCATAGTCCCTCAGGACTATGGCTACACCTTC. This sequence encodes CASSSYRIVPQDYGYTF. The entire variable domain, with the rest obtained from reference TRBV7-8 and TRBJ1-2, is as follows: GAGVSQSPRYKVAKRGQDVALRCDPISGHVSLFWYQQALGQGPEFLTYFQNEAQLDKSGLPSDRFFAERPEGSVSTLKIQRTQQEDSAVYLCASSSYRIVPQDYGYTFGSGTRLTVV.

This chain links TRBV6-1 with TRBJ2-5; 10 bases fit TRBD1. TRBJ2-7 matches the DNA end more closely, so the J call is doubtful. The CDR3 contains 15 residues. Germline values: CDR1 MNHNS, CDR2 SASEGT. The CDR3 DNA reads as TGTGCCAGCAGTGGCGGGACAGGGGAATCCTACGAGCAGTACTTC. This encodes CASSGGTGESYEQYF.

This chain joins TRBV13 and TRBJ1-5; 7 bases line up with TRBD1. Unmatched junction bases numbered 3, after V lost 5 bases and J lost 2 bases. The CDR3 contains 14 residues. Per the germline V gene, CDR1 is PRHDT and CDR2 is FYEKMQ (reference sequence). The CDR3 nucleotides are TGTGCCAGCAGCCGGACAGGTGGCAATCAGCCCCAGCATTTT. Translating it yields CASSRTGGNQPQHF.

This chain joins TRBV27 and TRBJ2-7, with a possible D match to TRBD2 (5 bases). Germline lookup yields CDR1 MNHEY and CDR2 SMNVEV (reference sequence). V was clipped by 5 bases and J by 6 bases, with 17 bases between them. The length of the CDR3 is 14 residues. CDR3 sequence (DNA): TGTGCCAGCAGTCCATATCTTGGTCGGGGCGAGCAGTACTTC. Its translation: CASSPYLGRGEQYF.